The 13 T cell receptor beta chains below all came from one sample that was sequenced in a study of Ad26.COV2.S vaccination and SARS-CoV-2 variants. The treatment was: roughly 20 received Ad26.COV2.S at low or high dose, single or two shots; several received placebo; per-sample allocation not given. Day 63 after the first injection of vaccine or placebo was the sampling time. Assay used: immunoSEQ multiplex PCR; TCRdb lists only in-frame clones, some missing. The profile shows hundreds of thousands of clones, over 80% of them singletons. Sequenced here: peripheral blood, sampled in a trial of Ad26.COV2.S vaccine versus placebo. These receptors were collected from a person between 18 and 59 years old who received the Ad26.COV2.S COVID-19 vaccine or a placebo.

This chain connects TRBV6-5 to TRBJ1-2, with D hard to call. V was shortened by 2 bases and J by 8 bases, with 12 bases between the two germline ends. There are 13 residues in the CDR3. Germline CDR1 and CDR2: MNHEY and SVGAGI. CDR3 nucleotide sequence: TGTGCCAGCAGTTACGGAATGGCGTTCGGCTACACCTTC. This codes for CASSYGMAFGYTF.

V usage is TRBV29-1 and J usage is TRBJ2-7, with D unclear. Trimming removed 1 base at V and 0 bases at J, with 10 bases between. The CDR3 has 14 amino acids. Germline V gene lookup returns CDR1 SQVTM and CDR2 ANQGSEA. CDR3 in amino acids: CSVEGGIGSYEQYF. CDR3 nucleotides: TGCAGCGTTGAAGGGGGTATCGGCTCCTACGAGCAGTACTTC.

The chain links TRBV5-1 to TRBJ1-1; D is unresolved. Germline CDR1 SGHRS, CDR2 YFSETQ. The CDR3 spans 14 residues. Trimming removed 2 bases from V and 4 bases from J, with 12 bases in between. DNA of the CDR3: TGCGCCAGCAGCTTCTCCTCCGTGGGCACTGAAGCTTTCTTT. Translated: CASSFSSVGTEAFF. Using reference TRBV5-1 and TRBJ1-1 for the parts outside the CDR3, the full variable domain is KAGVTQTPRYLIKTRGQQVTLSCSPISGHRSVSWYQQTPGQGLQFLFEYFSETQRNKGNFPGRFSGRQFSNSRSEMNVSTLELGDSALYLCASSFSSVGTEAFFGQGTRLTVV.

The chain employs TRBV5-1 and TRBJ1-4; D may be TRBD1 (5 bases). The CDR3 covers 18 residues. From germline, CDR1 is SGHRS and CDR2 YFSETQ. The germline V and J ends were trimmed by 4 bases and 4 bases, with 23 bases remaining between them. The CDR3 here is CASSGKRDAGPYNEKLFF. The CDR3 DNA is TGCGCCAGCAGCGGTAAGAGGGACGCGGGACCGTATAATGAAAAACTGTTTTTT.

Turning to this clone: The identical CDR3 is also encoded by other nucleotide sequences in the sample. In DNA form, the CDR3 reads TGTGCCAGCAGCGTAGCGGGGGCAGGCTACGAGCAGTACTTC. Protein sequence: CASSVAGAGYEQYF. V is TRBV9 and J is TRBJ2-7; the D gene could be TRBD1 or TRBD2 (6 bases each). Germline assignment: CDR1 SGDLS and CDR2 YYNGEE. This CDR3 comprises 14 residues. V lost 0 bases to trimming and J lost 3 bases, with 10 bases between them.

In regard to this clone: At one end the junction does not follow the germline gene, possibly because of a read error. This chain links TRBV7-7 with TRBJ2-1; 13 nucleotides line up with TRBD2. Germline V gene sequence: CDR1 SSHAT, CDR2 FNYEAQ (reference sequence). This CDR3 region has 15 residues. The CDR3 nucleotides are TGTGCTAGCAGCTTACTAGCGGGGGGGCCTCATGAGCAGTTCTTC. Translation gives CASSLLAGGPHEQFF. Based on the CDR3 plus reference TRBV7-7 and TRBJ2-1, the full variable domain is GAGVSQSPRYKVTKRGQDVTLRCDPISSHATLYWYQQALGQGPEFLTYFNYEAQPDKSGLPSDRFSAERPEGSISTLTIQRTEQRDSAMYRCASSLLAGGPHEQFFGPGTRLTVL.

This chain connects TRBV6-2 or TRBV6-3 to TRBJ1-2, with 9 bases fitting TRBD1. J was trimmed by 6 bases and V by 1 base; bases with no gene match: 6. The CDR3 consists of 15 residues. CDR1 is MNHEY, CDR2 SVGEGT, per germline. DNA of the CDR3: TGTGCCAGCAGTTACTTCGGGACAGGGCAGGATGGCTACACCTTC. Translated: CASSYFGTGQDGYTF.

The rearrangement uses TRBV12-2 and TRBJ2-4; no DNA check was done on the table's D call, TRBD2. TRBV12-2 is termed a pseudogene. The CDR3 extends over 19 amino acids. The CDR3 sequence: CASRPKRGGPHLAKNIQYF. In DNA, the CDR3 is TGTGCAAGTCGCCCCAAGCGGGGGGGCCCCCATTTAGCCAAAAACATTCAGTACTTC.

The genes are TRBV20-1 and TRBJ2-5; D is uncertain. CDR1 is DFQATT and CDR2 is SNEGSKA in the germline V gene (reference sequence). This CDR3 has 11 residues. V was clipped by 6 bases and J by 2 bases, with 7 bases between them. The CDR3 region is CSAGPQETQYF. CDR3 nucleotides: TGCAGTGCAGGACCACAAGAGACCCAGTACTTC.

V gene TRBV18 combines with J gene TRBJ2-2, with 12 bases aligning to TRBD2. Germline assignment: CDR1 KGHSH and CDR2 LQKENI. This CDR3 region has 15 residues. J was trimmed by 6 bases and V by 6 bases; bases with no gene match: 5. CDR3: CASSAGLAGAGELFF. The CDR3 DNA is TGTGCCAGCTCCGCGGGACTAGCGGGTGCCGGGGAGCTGTTTTTT. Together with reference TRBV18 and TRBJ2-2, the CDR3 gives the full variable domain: NAGVMQNPRHLVRRRGQEARLRCSPMKGHSHVYWYRQLPEEGLKFMVYLQKENIIDESGMPKERFSAEFPKEGPSILRIQQVVRGDSAAYFCASSAGLAGAGELFFGEGSRLTVL.

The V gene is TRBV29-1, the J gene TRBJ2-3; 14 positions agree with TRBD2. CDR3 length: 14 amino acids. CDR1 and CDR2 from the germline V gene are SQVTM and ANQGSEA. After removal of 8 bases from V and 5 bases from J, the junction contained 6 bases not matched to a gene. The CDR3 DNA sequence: TGCAGCTCCCGACTAGCGGGGGGGATAGATACGCAGTATTTT. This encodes CSSRLAGGIDTQYF.

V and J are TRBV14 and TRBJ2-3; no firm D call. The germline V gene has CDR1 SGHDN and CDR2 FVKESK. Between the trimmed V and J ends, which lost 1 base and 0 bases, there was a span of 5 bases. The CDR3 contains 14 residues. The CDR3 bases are TGTGCCAGCAGCCAAGGGCTAAGCACAGATACGCAGTATTTT. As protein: CASSQGLSTDTQYF.

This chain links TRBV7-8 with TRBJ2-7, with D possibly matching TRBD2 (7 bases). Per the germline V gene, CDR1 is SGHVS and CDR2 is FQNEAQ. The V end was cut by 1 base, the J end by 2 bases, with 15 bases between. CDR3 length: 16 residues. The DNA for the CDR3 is TGTGCCAGCAGCTTAGGGGGTTGGGGGGGCCCCTACGAGCAGTACTTC. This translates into CASSLGGWGGPYEQYF.